Sequencing of this TCR beta chain was carried out in a study of identifying expanded T cells in peripheral blood. The assay was immunoSEQ multiplex PCR, and TCRdb's table has in-frame clones only and misses some. The sample has about 100,000 clones, roughly 90% seen once; the top ten hold about 4.2%. Collection occurred without any documented infections or immune events in donors. There are a few counts of this clone. Sequencing used blood. The source of this sequence is a person between 18 and 75 years old in good health.

Written as DNA, the CDR3 is TGTGCCAGCAGGGAGCAGGGACGCTACGAGCAGTACTTC. This sequence encodes CASREQGRYEQYF. The rearrangement links TRBV2 to TRBJ2-7; D is tentatively TRBD1 or TRBD2 (5 bases each). Germline CDR1 and CDR2: SNHLY and FYNNEI. The CDR3 extends over 13 amino acids. V was pared by 6 bases and J by 3 bases, with 12 bases between.